These 26 T cell receptor beta chains were all obtained from the same sample, sequenced in a study of HIV-infected patients and healthy controls. cDNA was made from around 0.5 ug RNA using alpha and beta constant primers. Separate chain-specific third strand synthesis with multiplexing indices produced the alpha and beta libraries. TCRdb fed the 5' RACE reads into MiXCR, producing one record per CDR3 protein. The sample lists roughly 18,000 distinct CDR3 sequences; 7.5% to 10% were seen once. Roughly three months, about 14 weeks, into antiretroviral therapy, follow-up blood was collected. Whole blood was used without fractionation, so all unsorted peripheral T cells were included. Source: blood, taken during antiretroviral therapy. These receptors all stem from an adult with HIV infection.

This clonotype came up many times. The chain combines TRBV10-3 with TRBJ2-5; D is possibly TRBD2 (6 bases). V was pared by 8 bases and J by 5 bases, with 15 bases between. The length of the CDR3 is 13 residues. Germline CDR1 is ENHRY and CDR2 is SYGVKD. The CDR3: CAISSAGGETQYF. CDR3 nucleotide sequence: TGTGCCATCTCTTCAGCCGGGGGTGAGACCCAGTACTTC.

There are many counts of this clonotype. This chain links TRBV15 with TRBJ1-5, with D maybe TRBD1 (5 bases). V was cut by 1 base and J by 7 bases, with 11 bases left in between. The CDR3 contains 14 residues. Germline CDR1 and CDR2: LNHNV and YYDKDF (reference sequence). CDR3 sequence: CATSRGGEVQPQHF. The CDR3 bases are TGTGCCACCAGCAGAGGAGGGGAGGTGCAGCCCCAGCATTTT.

This clonotype has a count of ten or more. The J gene is TRBJ1-5, the V gene TRBV6-5, with a tentative D call TRBD1 (5 bases). The CDR3 contains 15 residues. Germline V gene lookup returns CDR1 MNHEY and CDR2 SVGAGI. V lost 4 bases to trimming and J lost 6 bases, with 16 bases between them. The CDR3 sequence: CASSWADSLGQPQHF. The CDR3 nucleotides read TGTGCCAGCAGTTGGGCCGACAGTCTGGGTCAGCCCCAGCATTTT.

Many counts were recorded for this clonotype. The CDR3 sequence: CASSYGTGGSDEKLFF. Written as DNA, the CDR3 is TGTGCCAGCAGCTATGGGACAGGGGGCTCTGATGAAAAACTGTTTTTT. This chain uses TRBV7-9 with TRBJ1-4, with 12 bases matching TRBD1. CDR1 and CDR2 (germline): SEHNR, FQNEAQ (reference sequence). CDR3 size: 16 residues. With V trimmed by 4 bases and J by 6 bases, 6 bases remained unmatched.

This clonotype showed up many times. The chain uses TRBV4-1 and TRBJ1-2; no clear D. Looked up from germline, CDR1 is MGHRA and CDR2 is YSYEKL. The CDR3 is made up of 15 amino acids. Trimming shortened V by 4 bases and J by 3 bases, and 15 bases separated the two germline ends. CDR3 protein: CASSPREMGDYGYTF. In DNA, the CDR3 is TGCGCCAGCAGCCCGCGAGAAATGGGAGACTATGGCTACACCTTC.

This clonotype was seen ten or more times. The rearrangement uses TRBV5-4 and TRBJ2-2; 12 bases line up with TRBD2. J was trimmed by 7 bases and V by 2 bases; bases with no gene match: 6. CDR1 is SGHNT, CDR2 YYREEE, per germline (reference sequence). The CDR3 spans 16 residues. DNA for the CDR3: TGTGCCAGCAGCTTACGGCTAGCGGGAGGGCACGGGGAGCTGTTTTTT. Translating it yields CASSLRLAGGHGELFF.

This clonotype has just a few counts. V gene TRBV4-2 combines with J gene TRBJ1-2, with a weak D call TRBD1 (5 bases). Trimming took off 1 base at V and 4 bases at J, with 13 bases between the two ends. In germline, CDR1 is LGHNA, CDR2 YNFKEQ. The CDR3 has 15 amino acids. The CDR3: CASSQGAGTGYGYTF. The CDR3 DNA is TGTGCCAGCAGCCAAGGGGCAGGGACGGGCTATGGCTACACCTTC.

This clonotype has at least ten counts. The chain is built from TRBV29-1 and TRBJ1-2; 8 bases fit TRBD1. V lost 7 bases, J lost 0 bases, and 10 bases stayed unmatched. Looked up from germline, CDR1 is SQVTM and CDR2 is ANQGSEA. The CDR3 runs 15 residues. CDR3: CSAWTGFEANYGYTF. DNA of the CDR3: TGCAGCGCCTGGACAGGGTTCGAAGCTAACTATGGCTACACCTTC.

The table lists this clonotype with many counts. The chain links TRBV5-1 to TRBJ2-1, with D perhaps TRBD1 (6 bases). CDR3 length: 17 residues. CDR1 SGHRS and CDR2 YFSETQ come from the germline V gene. The V gene lost 4 bases and the J gene lost 8 bases, with 25 bases spanning the gap. The CDR3: CASSLGLQGLLRHEQFF. DNA for the CDR3: TGCGCCAGCAGCCTGGGTTTACAGGGCCTTTTACGGCATGAGCAGTTCTTC.

By proportion, this clonotype is medium-sized. The V and J genes are TRBV30 and TRBJ1-5; D is undetermined. Germline V gene sequence: CDR1 GTSNPN, CDR2 SVGIG (reference sequence). With 2 bases removed from V and 0 bases from J, the gap between germline ends came to 8 bases. The CDR3 totals 14 residues. The CDR3 DNA reads as TGTGCCTGGAGTAACGGGATTAGCAATCAGCCCCAGCATTTT. It specifies CAWSNGISNQPQHF.

The rearrangement uses TRBV9 and TRBJ2-1; weak D call: TRBD2 (5 bases). Germline CDR1 and CDR2: SGDLS and YYNGEE. The CDR3 is 16 residues long. V was clipped by 5 bases and J by 6 bases, with 21 bases between them. In DNA form, the CDR3 reads TGTGCCAGCAGTCCTTTTGCCGGAGGAGCCCTCAATGAGCAGTTCTTC. Its protein is CASSPFAGGALNEQFF.

This clonotype was detected many times. The CDR3 sequence is CASTRVMNTEAFF. In DNA form, the CDR3 reads TGTGCCAGCACCAGGGTTATGAACACTGAAGCTTTCTTT. V usage is TRBV2 and J usage is TRBJ1-1, with a weak D call TRBD1 (5 bases). The CDR3 spans 13 residues. Trimming pared 7 bases from V and 0 bases from J, leaving 9 bases between. Looked up from germline, CDR1 is SNHLY and CDR2 is FYNNEI.

The rearrangement links TRBV7-9 to TRBJ1-1; weak D call: TRBD1 (5 bases). V was pared by 4 bases and J by 0 bases, with 18 bases between. Germline CDR1 and CDR2: SEHNR and FQNEAQ (reference sequence). The length of the CDR3 is 17 residues. CDR3 amino acids: CASSSHDWGGMNTEAFF. Here the CDR3 DNA reads TGTGCCAGCAGCTCCCATGATTGGGGGGGAATGAACACTGAAGCTTTCTTT.

This clonotype was counted many times. The V gene is TRBV30, the J gene TRBJ2-3; 11 bases line up with TRBD2. The CDR3 is made up of 14 amino acids. V was clipped by 5 bases and J by 2 bases; unmatched bases: 3. Germline-derived CDR1 and CDR2 are GTSNPN and SVGIG (reference sequence). CDR3 DNA sequence: TGTGCCTGGGGGACTAGCGGCCACACAGATACGCAGTATTTT. Its translation is CAWGTSGHTDTQYF. The full variable domain, rest sourced from reference TRBV30 and TRBJ2-3, is SQTIHQWPATLVQPVGSPLSLECTVEGTSNPNLYWYRQAAGRGLQLLFYSVGIGQISSEVPQNLSASRPQDRQFILSSKKLLLSDSGFYLCAWGTSGHTDTQYFGPGTRLTVL.

This clonotype has a count of ten or more. This chain connects TRBV7-2 to TRBJ1-5, with 8 nucleotides matching TRBD1. The J segment lost 5 bases and the V segment lost 1 base, leaving 1 base of the junction unmatched. CDR1 is SGHTA and CDR2 is FQGNSA in the germline V gene. CDR3 length: 14 residues. The CDR3 sequence is CASSLVQGDQPQHF. The CDR3, as DNA: TGTGCCAGCAGCTTAGTACAGGGGGATCAGCCCCAGCATTTT.

This clonotype was seen ten or more times. V and J are TRBV7-9 and TRBJ2-3, with 7 bases identical to TRBD1. CDR3 length equals 14 residues. V dropped 3 bases and J dropped 3; count of bases not matched to a gene: 3. Germline V gene lookup returns CDR1 SEHNR and CDR2 FQNEAQ (reference sequence). CDR3 sequence (DNA): TGTGCCAGCAGCTTCGCAGGGGGTACAGATACGCAGTATTTT. It codes for CASSFAGGTDTQYF.

There are many counts of this clonotype. The chain joins TRBV25-1 to TRBJ1-1, with TRBD1 matching over 8 bases. The germline V gene has CDR1 MGHDK and CDR2 SYGVNS. The CDR3 sequence is 15 residues long. V was pared by 7 bases and J by 0 bases, with 7 bases of the junction left unmatched. CDR3 in amino acids: CASTGTGAMNTEAFF. Written as DNA, the CDR3 is TGTGCCAGCACTGGGACAGGCGCCATGAACACTGAAGCTTTCTTT. The full variable domain, in which reference TRBV25-1 and TRBJ1-1 provide the parts outside the CDR3, is EADIYQTPRYLVIGTGKKITLECSQTMGHDKMYWYQQDPGMELHLIHYSYGVNSTEKGDLSSESTVSRIRTEHFPLTLESARPSHTSQYLCASTGTGAMNTEAFFGQGTRLTVV.

This clonotype appeared many times. V and J are TRBV11-3 and TRBJ2-1; D is possibly TRBD2 (6 bases). Trimming took 1 base from V and 3 from J, leaving 10 bases between them. The germline V gene encodes CDR1 SGHNT and CDR2 YENEEA. CDR3 size: 15 residues. The CDR3 is CASSLATSIYNEQFF. In DNA, the CDR3 is TGTGCCAGCAGCTTAGCGACTAGTATCTACAATGAGCAGTTCTTC.

This clonotype occurred once. This rearrangement joins TRBV3-1 to TRBJ2-5, with no clear D. Germline CDR1 reads LGHDT; CDR2 reads YNNKEL (reference sequence). The CDR3 loop spans 16 amino acids. The ends were cut back, 1 base at V and 0 bases at J, with 12 bases in the middle. CDR3: CASSQAGLGYQETQYF. Written as DNA, the CDR3 is TGTGCCAGCAGCCAAGCCGGCCTAGGGTACCAAGAGACCCAGTACTTC.

This clonotype came up many times. V and J are TRBV12-3 or TRBV12-4 and TRBJ2-5; the D gene is possibly TRBD1 (6 bases). Trimming left V 3 bases short and J 1 base short, with 15 bases between. The CDR3 is made up of 16 amino acids. CDR3 sequence reads: CASSFPHRDIQETQYF. Written as DNA, the CDR3 is TGTGCCAGCAGTTTCCCCCACCGGGACATCCAAGAGACCCAGTACTTC.

This clonotype has at least ten counts. The chain uses TRBV7-9 and TRBJ2-1, with D hard to call. The CDR3 spans 13 residues. Germline assignment: CDR1 SEHNR and CDR2 FQNEAQ (reference sequence). The V end lost 1 base, the J end lost 4 bases, and 5 bases lay between the germline ends. For the CDR3, the DNA is TGTGCCAGCAGCTTAGTAGGGTACAATGAGCAGTTCTTC. Its translation is CASSLVGYNEQFF.

On this clonotype: A much larger clone is a single base away; this may be a read error. The chain carries TRBV4-1 and TRBJ2-3; a weak D match, TRBD1 (6 bases). Between the trimmed V and J ends, which lost 1 base and 5 bases, there was a span of 13 bases. The CDR3 is 15 residues long. Germline V gene lookup returns CDR1 MGHRA and CDR2 YSYEKL. CDR3: CASSQVRQGIDTQYF. In nucleotides, the CDR3 is TGCGCCAGCAGCCAAGTAAGGCAGGGGATAGATACGCAGTATTTT.

The table lists this clonotype with many counts. The rearrangement links TRBV20-1 to TRBJ2-7; D possibly corresponds to TRBD1 (5 bases). The V gene lost 0 bases and the J gene lost 0 bases, with 12 bases spanning the gap. The CDR3 runs to 15 residues. Germline CDR1 reads DFQATT; CDR2 reads SNEGSKA (reference sequence). CDR3 nucleotides: TGCAGTGCTAGAGATGTTCAGGGTAGCTCCTACGAGCAGTACTTC. Encoded protein: CSARDVQGSSYEQYF.

This clonotype occurred many times. V and J are TRBV7-8 and TRBJ1-5; possibly TRBD1 for D (5 bases). Trimming left V 6 bases short and J 5 bases short, with 11 bases between. Germline CDR1 SGHVS, CDR2 FQNEAQ. The CDR3 loop spans 13 amino acids. The CDR3 spells CASRRMGDQPQHF. The CDR3, as DNA: TGTGCCAGCAGACGGATGGGGGATCAGCCCCAGCATTTT.

V gene TRBV20-1 combines with J gene TRBJ1-6; no reliable D call. Trimming cost V 0 bases and J 13 bases, with 10 bases left between them. This CDR3 comprises 12 residues. The V gene's germline CDR1 is DFQATT and CDR2 SNEGSKA (reference sequence). This CDR3 is CSARDAGEPLHF. Written as DNA, the CDR3 is TGCAGTGCTAGAGATGCGGGAGAGCCCCTCCACTTT.

This clonotype was counted many times. The V call is TRBV2, the J call TRBJ2-1; no definite D call. V was trimmed by 1 base and J by 0 bases, leaving 10 bases between them. This CDR3 is built from 16 residues. Germline values: CDR1 SNHLY, CDR2 FYNNEI. DNA of the CDR3: TGTGCCAGCAGTGAAGTCGGCTTTCTCTCCTACAATGAGCAGTTCTTC. Protein: CASSEVGFLSYNEQFF. The full variable domain, with the rest looked up from reference TRBV2 and TRBJ2-1, is EPEVTQTPSHQVTQMGQEVILRCVPISNHLYFYWYRQILGQKVEFLVSFYNNEISEKSEIFDDQFSVERPDGSNFTLKIRSTKLEDSAMYFCASSEVGFLSYNEQFFGPGTRLTVL.